The 16 T cell receptor beta chains listed next were all sequenced from one sample in a study of T-cell memory formation after mild COVID-19. One entry per CDR3 protein results from TCRdb running MiXCR on the 5' RACE reads. Among over 130,000 distinct CDR3 sequences listed, 11% to 15% were seen once. Sample: PBMCs or a T cell subset sorted from them (not recorded which). The receptors originated from an adult woman who had mild COVID-19 (a few samples of this study predate the infection). Cell type and time point are not known.

This clonotype was counted between two and nine times. This sequence joins TRBV29-1 and TRBJ2-7, with 11 bases fitting TRBD2. Germline loops: CDR1 SQVTM, CDR2 ANQGSEA. The CDR3 contains 13 residues. With V trimmed by 3 bases and J by 9 bases, 7 bases remained unmatched. CDR3 sequence: CSVEIAGGPGQYF. In DNA, the CDR3 is TGCAGCGTTGAGATAGCGGGAGGGCCGGGGCAGTACTTC.

The sample holds many counts of this clonotype. CDR3 sequence: CSVERETQYF. In DNA, the CDR3 is TGCAGCGTTGAAAGAGAGACCCAGTACTTC. This sequence joins TRBV29-1 and TRBJ2-5; D not certain. The CDR3 has 10 amino acids. With 2 bases removed from V and 4 bases from J, the gap between germline ends came to 2 bases. Germline lookup yields CDR1 SQVTM and CDR2 ANQGSEA. Complete variable domain (other parts from reference TRBV29-1 and TRBJ2-5): SAVISQKPSRDICQRGTSLTIQCQVDSQVTMMFWYRQQPGQSLTLIATANQGSEATYESGFVIDKFPISRPNLTFSTLTVSNMSPEDSSIYLCSVERETQYFGPGTRLLVL.

This clonotype rates as medium-sized. The rearrangement uses TRBV20-1 and TRBJ2-3, with 8 bases identical to TRBD2. CDR3 size: 16 residues. Germline CDR1 is DFQATT and CDR2 is SNEGSKA (reference sequence). V gave up 0 bases and J gave up 4 bases; unmatched junction bases: 9. In nucleotides, the CDR3 is TGCAGTGCTAGAGATCTCAGGCGGGGGGAGGCAGATACGCAGTATTTT. Amino acids: CSARDLRRGEADTQYF.

This chain uses TRBV12-3 or TRBV12-4 with TRBJ2-7, with 9 bases aligning to TRBD2. With V trimmed by 9 bases and J by 7 bases, 10 bases remained unmatched. The CDR3 is 13 residues long. Here the CDR3 reads CARRGGGAEEQYF. In DNA, the CDR3 is TGTGCCAGACGTGGCGGGGGGGCTGAGGAGCAGTACTTC.

The sample holds a few counts of this clonotype. The chain recombines TRBV20-1 with TRBJ2-1; no reliable D call. V lost 0 bases and J 5 bases, leaving 8 bases between the germline ends. This CDR3 is 13 amino acids long. Germline V gene lookup returns CDR1 DFQATT and CDR2 SNEGSKA (reference sequence). For the CDR3, the DNA is TGCAGTGCTAGAGATCCAAGTCACAATGAGCAGTTCTTC. It specifies CSARDPSHNEQFF.

The V and J genes are TRBV25-1 and TRBJ2-2, with 10 positions matching TRBD2. The J segment lost 6 bases and the V segment lost 6 bases, leaving 7 bases of the junction unmatched. The CDR3 loop spans 15 amino acids. The germline V gene encodes CDR1 MGHDK and CDR2 SYGVNS. CDR3 coding DNA: TGTGCCAGCAGGAAGCGGGAGGGAGCGCCCGGGGAGCTGTTTTTT. Residues: CASRKREGAPGELFF.

The J gene is TRBJ2-1, the V gene TRBV9; D might be TRBD2 (5 bases). CDR1 and CDR2 (germline): SGDLS, YYNGEE. There are 16 residues in the CDR3. Deletions cut 0 bases from V and 1 base from J, with 11 bases between. CDR3 sequence: CASSVDTGISYNEQFF. The CDR3 bases are TGTGCCAGCAGCGTAGATACGGGAATTTCCTACAATGAGCAGTTCTTC. The entire variable domain, with the rest obtained from reference TRBV9 and TRBJ2-1, is as follows: DSGVTQTPKHLITATGQRVTLRCSPRSGDLSVYWYQQSLDQGLQFLIQYYNGEERAKGNILERFSAQQFPDLHSELNLSSLELGDSALYFCASSVDTGISYNEQFFGPGTRLTVL.

This clonotype came up a few times. This chain connects TRBV10-3 to TRBJ2-2, with D perhaps TRBD2 (5 bases). Trimming cost V 0 bases and J 2 bases, with 10 bases left between them. This CDR3 spans 16 amino acids. CDR1 is ENHRY, CDR2 SYGVKD, per germline. CDR3 in DNA: TGTGCCATCAGTGAGTCGGTGGGAGTTAACACCGGGGAGCTGTTTTTT. This translates into CAISESVGVNTGELFF.

At least ten counts were recorded for this clonotype. The J gene is TRBJ2-3, the V gene TRBV6-5; no clear D. Germline CDR1 and CDR2: MNHEY and SVGAGI. CDR3 length: 12 residues. V lost 6 bases to trimming and J lost 6 bases, with 10 bases between them. This chain's CDR3 is CASSQGEDTQYF. The CDR3, as DNA: TGTGCCAGCAGCCAAGGCGAGGATACGCAGTATTTT.

This clonotype was detected only a few times. The junction departs from the called germline gene at one end, perhaps through a read error. This chain connects TRBV7-7 to TRBJ2-7; D remains ambiguous. The CDR3 totals 15 residues. Germline V CDR1 and CDR2: SSHAT, FNYEAQ (reference sequence). The CDR3 nucleotides read TGTGCTAGCAGCTTTGGGCTCGCCAGCTCCTACGAGCAGTACTTC. Translation: CASSFGLASSYEQYF.

The J gene is TRBJ2-1, the V gene TRBV12-3 or TRBV12-4; D is perhaps TRBD1 or TRBD2 (6 bases each). Trimming removed 6 bases from V and 0 bases from J, with 9 bases in between. The CDR3 sequence is 14 residues long. DNA for the CDR3: TGTGCCAGCAGGAGGGGGGCCTCCTACAATGAGCAGTTCTTC. Translation gives CASRRGASYNEQFF.

The chain recombines TRBV24-1 with TRBJ1-2; no firm D call. The CDR3 runs 12 residues. V was trimmed by 3 bases and J by 8 bases, leaving 9 bases between them. The germline CDR1 and CDR2 sequences are KGHDR and SFDVKD. The CDR3 DNA sequence: TGTGCCACCAGTGATCGTGGATACGGCTACACCTTC. Protein: CATSDRGYGYTF.

The V gene is TRBV19, the J gene TRBJ1-5; 7 nucleotides align to TRBD1. J was trimmed by 0 bases and V by 5 bases; bases with no gene match: 10. CDR3 length: 17 amino acids. CDR1 is LNHDA and CDR2 is SQIVND in the germline V gene (reference sequence). CDR3 protein: CASSSGQSLISNQPQHF. The CDR3 coding sequence is TGTGCCAGTAGTTCGGGACAGAGCCTCATTAGCAATCAGCCCCAGCATTTT.

This clonotype came up a few times. The CDR3 loop is CASSDRTRPGNTIYF. The DNA for the CDR3 is TGTGCCAGCAGCGATCGGACACGCCCTGGAAACACCATATATTTT. The chain joins TRBV7-9 to TRBJ1-3, with D possibly matching TRBD1 (5 bases). Germline assignment: CDR1 SEHNR and CDR2 FQNEAQ (reference sequence). The V end lost 5 bases, the J end lost 2 bases, and 13 bases lay between the germline ends. The CDR3 has 15 residues.

The chain carries TRBV12-3 or TRBV12-4 and TRBJ2-2; D gene ambiguous. V lost 4 bases and J lost 0, with 3 bases in between. This CDR3 is 13 amino acids long. The CDR3 spells CASSSSNTGELFF. CDR3 nucleotide sequence: TGTGCCAGCAGTTCGTCGAACACCGGGGAGCTGTTTTTT.

This clonotype was recorded a few times. This chain connects TRBV6-5 to TRBJ2-7, with no clear D. CDR3 length: 14 residues. Germline V gene data show CDR1 as MNHEY and CDR2 as SVGAGI. The V gene lost 6 bases and the J gene lost 4 bases, with 16 bases spanning the gap. The CDR3 DNA is TGTGCCAGCAGCCTAAGTCGTGTCCCATACGAGCAGTACTTC. Protein: CASSLSRVPYEQYF.